The 32 T cell receptor beta chains below all came from one sample that was sequenced in a study of blood T cell repertoires in COVID-19 (TCRdb year 2020). Libraries were built with the immunoSEQ multiplex PCR assay. As stored in TCRdb, this immuneACCESS dataset retains in-frame rearrangements with V and J assigned. A fraction of the clones does not appear; measured against another copy, unresolved V genes explain less than half of the discrepancy, and the remainder lacks a known reason. A total of 50,000 to 75,000 clones appear in this sample, 80% of them only once. The leading ten clones occupy approximately 7.2% of the sample. The sequenced sample consisted of peripheral blood. These receptors were collected from a man aged 60 to 69 with acute or convalescent COVID-19.

The sample holds one count of this clone. A junction boundary mismatches the germline segment, possibly from a read error. The chain links TRBV7-7 to TRBJ2-1; 12 bases align to TRBD1. This CDR3 spans 15 amino acids. Germline V gives CDR1 SSHAT, CDR2 FNYEAQ (reference sequence). The CDR3 bases are TGTGCTAGCAGCCTCCGGGACAGGGGGCTTACTGAGCAGTTCTTC. This sequence encodes CASSLRDRGLTEQFF.

The chain uses TRBV6-5 and TRBJ1-4; weak D call: TRBD1 (6 bases). Per the germline V gene, CDR1 is MNHEY and CDR2 is SVGAGI. Trimming removed 10 bases at V and 8 bases at J, with 20 bases between. The CDR3 loop spans 14 amino acids. The CDR3 here is CATVNRVGKEKLFF. For the CDR3, the DNA is TGTGCCACCGTAAACAGGGTGGGAAAGGAAAAACTGTTTTTT.

The chain carries TRBV5-6 and TRBJ2-6; D is possibly TRBD2 (5 bases). The germline CDR1 and CDR2 sequences are SGHDT and YYEEEE. The CDR3 runs 16 residues. V gave up 1 base and J gave up 0 bases, with 8 bases separating them. This chain's CDR3 is CASSLRGFSGANVLTF. CDR3 in DNA: TGTGCCAGCAGCTTGCGGGGATTCTCTGGGGCCAACGTCCTGACTTTC.

V usage is TRBV19 and J usage is TRBJ2-5, with a weak D call TRBD2 (6 bases). Germline CDR1 is LNHDA and CDR2 is SQIVND (reference sequence). The CDR3 extends over 13 amino acids. Trimming shortened V by 7 bases and J by 5 bases, and 14 bases separated the two germline ends. The CDR3 DNA sequence: TGTGCCAGTACCCCCAAGGACTATGAGACCCAGTACTTC. This translates into CASTPKDYETQYF.

The chain recombines TRBV7-9 with TRBJ2-1; weak D call: TRBD2 (6 bases). The germline gives CDR1 SEHNR, CDR2 FQNEAQ (reference sequence). The V and J ends lost 5 bases and 9 bases respectively, with 17 bases between them. CDR3 length equals 14 residues. CDR3 in amino acids: CASSLPTSFLEQFF. CDR3 DNA: TGTGCCAGCAGCCTACCCACTAGCTTTCTTGAGCAGTTCTTC.

The chain carries TRBV7-9 and TRBJ1-3, with D unresolved. This CDR3 contains 14 residues. Germline lookup yields CDR1 SEHNR and CDR2 FQNEAQ (reference sequence). The ends were cut back, 1 base at V and 7 bases at J, with 11 bases in the middle. The CDR3 sequence is CASSLVAGRNTIYF. CDR3 coding DNA: TGTGCCAGCAGCTTAGTGGCTGGGAGGAACACCATATATTTT.

This clone was detected a few times. V and J are TRBV6-2 or TRBV6-3 and TRBJ2-2, with a tentative D call TRBD2 (6 bases). The CDR3 has 15 amino acids. V lost 6 bases and J 4 bases, leaving 15 bases between the germline ends. The germline CDR1 and CDR2 sequences are MNHEY and SVGEGT. The CDR3 loop is CASSPSGDGTGELFF. The CDR3 DNA is TGTGCCAGCAGCCCGTCGGGGGACGGCACCGGGGAGCTGTTTTTT.

The chain is built from TRBV19 and TRBJ2-7, with 7 bases identical to TRBD1. Per the germline V gene, CDR1 is LNHDA and CDR2 is SQIVND (reference sequence). This CDR3 comprises 14 residues. J gave up 6 bases and V 5 bases, and 10 bases lay outside the gene matches. In DNA, the CDR3 is TGTGCCAGTAGTCAAGACAGGGCTTTCGCCGAGCAGTACTTC. As protein: CASSQDRAFAEQYF.

The sample holds a few counts of this clone. The chain employs TRBV4-1 and TRBJ2-1; 11 bases map to TRBD2. This CDR3 has 19 residues. Germline-derived CDR1 and CDR2 are MGHRA and YSYEKL. The junction had 14 bases not matched to a gene; V was cut back by 0 bases and J by 7 bases. CDR3 sequence reads: CASSQERLAGRRYINEQFF. DNA of the CDR3: TGCGCCAGCAGCCAAGAGAGACTAGCGGGGCGCCGGTATATTAATGAGCAGTTCTTC.

Here the CDR3 DNA reads TGTGCCAGCAGCTTGTATGGGACAGAGCATTTGAACACTGAAGCTTTCTTT. The encoded protein is CASSLYGTEHLNTEAFF. This rearrangement joins TRBV5-6 to TRBJ1-1; the match to TRBD1 covers 7 bases. The trim removed 1 base at V and 0 bases at J, leaving 9 bases unmatched. The CDR3 consists of 17 residues. CDR1 is SGHDT, CDR2 YYEEEE, per germline. The variable domain in full, with the rest retrieved from reference TRBV5-6 and TRBJ1-1, is DAGVTQSPTHLIKTRGQQVTLRCSPKSGHDTVSWYQQALGQGPQFIFQYYEEEERQRGNFPDRFSGHQFPNYSSELNVNALLLGDSALYLCASSLYGTEHLNTEAFFGQGTRLTVV.

This chain connects TRBV11-2 to TRBJ2-7; 8 bases align to TRBD2. Germline-derived CDR1 and CDR2 are SGHAT and FQNNGV. The CDR3 runs to 16 residues. J gave up 7 bases and V 5 bases, and 16 bases lay outside the gene matches. CDR3 in amino acids: CASSPRGGGRTGEQYF. DNA of the CDR3: TGTGCCAGCAGCCCTCGGGGCGGGGGGCGAACGGGAGAGCAGTACTTC.

This CDR3 is CAISESTSGGGEQFF. In DNA form, the CDR3 reads TGTGCCATCAGTGAGTCGACTAGCGGGGGGGGTGAGCAGTTCTTC. The chain combines TRBV10-3 with TRBJ2-1; TRBD2 agrees at 14 bases. This CDR3 has 15 amino acids. The V gene end was trimmed by 0 bases and the J gene end by 9 bases; junction bases not matched to a gene: 1. The germline V gene encodes CDR1 ENHRY and CDR2 SYGVKD.

This clone was seen only once. This chain uses TRBV18 with TRBJ1-1; the match to TRBD1 covers 8 bases. CDR3 length equals 14 residues. V lost 3 bases and J lost 6; bases outside the gene matches: 6. The V gene's germline CDR1 is KGHSH and CDR2 LQKENI. CDR3 sequence (DNA): TGTGCCAGCTCACCCGGACAGGGAGCGTCTGAAGCTTTCTTT. Its translation is CASSPGQGASEAFF.

The gene calls are TRBV3-1 (or the pseudogene TRBV3-2) and TRBJ2-3; 12 bases line up with TRBD2. Per germline, CDR1 LGHDT and CDR2 YNNKEL (reference sequence). This CDR3 comprises 16 residues. V was pared by 1 base and J by 3 bases, with 2 bases of the junction left unmatched. CDR3 loop: CASSQGLAGVTDTQYF. The CDR3 DNA reads as TGTGCCAGCAGCCAAGGACTAGCGGGGGTGACAGATACGCAGTATTTT.

The chain couples TRBV5-1 to TRBJ2-2; the D is unclear. The CDR3 has 15 amino acids. The germline CDR1 and CDR2 sequences are SGHRS and YFSETQ. V shed 1 base and J shed 6 bases, with 13 bases lying between them. CDR3 in amino acids: CASSLQWASPGELFF. The CDR3 DNA is TGCGCCAGCAGCTTGCAATGGGCGTCCCCCGGGGAGCTGTTTTTT. The whole variable domain, remainder taken from reference TRBV5-1 and TRBJ2-2, is KAGVTQTPRYLIKTRGQQVTLSCSPISGHRSVSWYQQTPGQGLQFLFEYFSETQRNKGNFPGRFSGRQFSNSRSEMNVSTLELGDSALYLCASSLQWASPGELFFGEGSRLTVL.

The rearrangement links TRBV9 to TRBJ2-1; TRBD2 aligns across 8 bases. Looked up from germline, CDR1 is SGDLS and CDR2 is YYNGEE. The CDR3 sequence is 16 residues long. V trimming: 3 bases; J trimming: 4 bases; junction bases outside the gene matches: 9. The CDR3 DNA is TGTGCCAGCAGCGCCTCATTCGGGGGGGCTTACAATGAGCAGTTCTTC. Translation gives CASSASFGGAYNEQFF. Together with reference TRBV9 and TRBJ2-1, the CDR3 gives the full variable domain: DSGVTQTPKHLITATGQRVTLRCSPRSGDLSVYWYQQSLDQGLQFLIQYYNGEERAKGNILERFSAQQFPDLHSELNLSSLELGDSALYFCASSASFGGAYNEQFFGPGTRLTVL.

The chain links TRBV4-1 to TRBJ2-1; TRBD2 matches 13 bases. Germline V CDR1 and CDR2: MGHRA, YSYEKL. J lost 5 bases, V lost 4 bases, and 5 bases had no gene match. The CDR3 spans 16 residues. The CDR3 region is CASSPMGLAGNNEQFF. The CDR3, as DNA: TGCGCCAGCAGCCCCATGGGACTAGCGGGGAACAATGAGCAGTTCTTC.

V usage is TRBV7-9 and J usage is TRBJ2-7; 7 nucleotides line up with TRBD2. The CDR3 extends over 15 amino acids. With V trimmed by 2 bases and J by 5 bases, 9 bases remained unmatched. In germline, CDR1 is SEHNR, CDR2 FQNEAQ (reference sequence). As DNA, the CDR3 is TGTGCCAGCAGCTTACGGTCTAGCGGTAACAACGAGCAGTACTTC. The encoded protein is CASSLRSSGNNEQYF.

The CDR3: CSGRQGNTEAFF. The CDR3 nucleotides read TGCAGCGGGAGACAGGGGAACACTGAAGCTTTCTTT. V gene TRBV29-1 combines with J gene TRBJ1-1, with 7 bases matching TRBD1. The germline gives CDR1 SQVTM, CDR2 ANQGSEA. The CDR3 runs to 12 residues. The V and J ends lost 7 bases and 1 base, in that order; junction bases with no gene match: 3.

This clone has more than one count but fewer than ten. The J gene is TRBJ1-1, the V gene TRBV6-5; D is perhaps TRBD1 (5 bases). Looked up from germline, CDR1 is MNHEY and CDR2 is SVGAGI. The CDR3 covers 14 residues. The germline V and J ends were trimmed by 6 bases and 0 bases, with 11 bases remaining between them. The CDR3 sequence is CASRLLTVNTEAFF. DNA for the CDR3: TGTGCCAGCAGGTTACTGACAGTGAACACTGAAGCTTTCTTT.

CDR3: CASSLGRNTGELFF. The DNA of the CDR3 is TGTGCCAGTAGTTTGGGCAGAAACACCGGGGAGCTGTTTTTT. The rearrangement uses TRBV19 and TRBJ2-2; D is unresolved. The V end lost 5 bases, the J end lost 2 bases, and 9 bases lay between the germline ends. CDR1 is LNHDA and CDR2 is SQIVND in the germline V gene (reference sequence). CDR3 length: 14 residues. The full variable domain, rest sourced from reference TRBV19 and TRBJ2-2, is DGGITQSPKYLFRKEGQNVTLSCEQNLNHDAMYWYRQDPGQGLRLIYYSQIVNDFQKGDIAEGYSVSREKKESFPLTVTSAQKNPTAFYLCASSLGRNTGELFFGEGSRLTVL.

This clone was detected a few times. This chain links TRBV28 with TRBJ1-1; D possibly corresponds to TRBD1 (6 bases). Trimming removed 6 bases from V and 5 bases from J, with 22 bases in between. In germline, CDR1 is MDHEN, CDR2 SYDVKM. The CDR3 length is 16 residues. The DNA for the CDR3 is TGTGCCAGCAGAGCACAGCCTTGGGGGCGGGAGACTGAAGCTTTCTTT. It translates to CASRAQPWGRETEAFF.

V and J are TRBV5-6 and TRBJ1-1; no clear D gene. The CDR3 has 13 residues. The V and J ends lost 0 bases and 2 bases respectively, with 5 bases between them. Germline values: CDR1 SGHDT, CDR2 YYEEEE. CDR3 DNA sequence: TGTGCCAGCAGCTTGGGGCATAACACTGAAGCTTTCTTT. This encodes CASSLGHNTEAFF. The whole variable domain, filled in from reference TRBV5-6 and TRBJ1-1, reads DAGVTQSPTHLIKTRGQQVTLRCSPKSGHDTVSWYQQALGQGPQFIFQYYEEEERQRGNFPDRFSGHQFPNYSSELNVNALLLGDSALYLCASSLGHNTEAFFGQGTRLTVV.

The count of this clone is one. The rearrangement joins TRBV19 to TRBJ2-4; D may be TRBD2 (7 bases). Deletions cut 6 bases from V and 1 base from J, with 13 bases between. Germline V gene data show CDR1 as LNHDA and CDR2 as SQIVND (reference sequence). The CDR3 has 15 residues. CDR3 loop: CASRGRGMAKNIQYF. The DNA for the CDR3 is TGTGCCAGTAGAGGGAGGGGGATGGCCAAAAACATTCAGTACTTC.

The V call is TRBV7-3, the J call TRBJ1-1, with 7 bases fitting TRBD1. Germline V gives CDR1 SGHTA, CDR2 FQGTGA. There are 15 residues in the CDR3. With V trimmed by 2 bases and J by 5 bases, 8 bases remained unmatched. CDR3 DNA: TGTGCCAGCAGCTTAGACGACAGGGTCGGGACTGAAGCTTTCTTT. Residues: CASSLDDRVGTEAFF.

V and J are TRBV11-2 and TRBJ1-3; D not certain. Trimming took 2 bases from V and 4 from J, leaving 3 bases between them. CDR1 SGHAT and CDR2 FQNNGV come from the germline V gene. The CDR3 sequence is 12 residues long. The CDR3 DNA is TGTGCCAGCAGCTTACCAGGAAACACCATATATTTT. Its translation is CASSLPGNTIYF.

The rearrangement joins TRBV28 to TRBJ1-2, with 8 bases identical to TRBD1. The CDR3 runs 12 residues. Germline loops: CDR1 MDHEN, CDR2 SYDVKM. The V segment lost 8 bases and the J segment 14 bases; nucleotides outside the gene matches: 13. As DNA, the CDR3 is TGTGCCAGCGTGGCACAGGGGGAGGAAGAGACCTTC. Residues: CASVAQGEEETF.

The V gene is TRBV12-3 or TRBV12-4, the J gene TRBJ1-4; D unresolved. The CDR3 consists of 12 residues. Trimming removed 6 bases at V and 11 bases at J, with 13 bases between. CDR3 region: CASSRGQAKLFF. The DNA for the CDR3 is TGTGCCAGCAGCCGAGGCCAAGCCAAACTGTTTTTT.

The J gene is TRBJ1-5, the V gene TRBV30; a possible D gene is TRBD1 (5 bases). Trimming shortened V by 4 bases and J by 5 bases, and 12 bases separated the two germline ends. This CDR3 is 13 amino acids long. CDR1 is GTSNPN, CDR2 SVGIG, per germline (reference sequence). The CDR3 nucleotides read TGTGCCTGGAATCAGGGAAGGGATCAGCCCCAGCATTTT. As protein: CAWNQGRDQPQHF.

The chain couples TRBV7-2 to TRBJ2-5; TRBD1 aligns across 7 bases. Trimming cost V 5 bases and J 8 bases; bases outside gene matches: 11. CDR1 and CDR2 from the germline V gene are SGHTA and FQGNSA. There are 14 residues in the CDR3. This CDR3 reads CASSPTTGKGTQYF. In DNA form, the CDR3 reads TGTGCCAGCAGCCCTACGACAGGGAAAGGCACCCAGTACTTC.

This clone has more than one count but fewer than ten. The chain links TRBV6-2 or TRBV6-3 to TRBJ2-3; 9 nucleotides agree with TRBD1. The V gene's germline CDR1 is MNHEY and CDR2 SVGEGT. The CDR3 runs to 15 residues. The V segment lost 5 bases and the J segment 3 bases; nucleotides outside the gene matches: 6. CDR3 DNA sequence: TGTGCCAGCAGTACAGAGGGACAGGGAACAGATACGCAGTATTTT. Amino acids: CASSTEGQGTDTQYF.

The chain is built from TRBV6-5 and TRBJ1-2; TRBD1 matches at 8 bases. The CDR3 has 15 amino acids. The ends lost 5 bases at V and 3 bases at J; junction bases unmatched: 8. Germline V CDR1 and CDR2: MNHEY, SVGAGI. The CDR3 nucleotides read TGTGCCAGCAGTCTCGCGACAGGGGCGGACTATGGCTACACCTTC. This encodes CASSLATGADYGYTF.